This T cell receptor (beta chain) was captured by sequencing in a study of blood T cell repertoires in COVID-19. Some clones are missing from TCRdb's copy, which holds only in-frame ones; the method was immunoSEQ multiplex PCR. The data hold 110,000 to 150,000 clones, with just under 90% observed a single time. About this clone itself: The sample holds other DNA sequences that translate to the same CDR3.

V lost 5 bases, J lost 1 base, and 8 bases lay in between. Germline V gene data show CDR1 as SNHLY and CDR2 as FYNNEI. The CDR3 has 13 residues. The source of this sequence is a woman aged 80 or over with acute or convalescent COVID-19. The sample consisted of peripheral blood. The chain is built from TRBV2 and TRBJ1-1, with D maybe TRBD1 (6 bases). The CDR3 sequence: CASSRDTNTEAFF. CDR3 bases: TGTGCCAGCAGTCGGGACACGAACACTGAAGCTTTCTTT.